What follows are 6 T cell receptor beta chains derived from one specimen sequenced in a study of cytomegalovirus exposure and HLA in healthy donors. Using immunoSEQ multiplex PCR, the repertoire was profiled, and TCRdb retains in-frame clones only, with some absent. The sample shows about 180,000 clones, about 85% of them seen only once. The source material was PBMCs. The receptors here all came from a man in his late teens or twenties in good health and CMV-seropositive.

As concerns this clone: A much larger clone lies a single base off, so this may be a read error. The V call is TRBV7-2, the J call TRBJ1-1; no firm D call. Per germline, CDR1 SGHTA and CDR2 FQGNSA. The CDR3 is 13 residues long. V lost 1 base and J 1 base, leaving 4 bases between the germline ends. CDR3 in amino acids: CASSLDRNTEAFF. The CDR3 DNA is TGTGCCAGCAGCTTAGACAGGAACACTGAAGCTTTCTTT.

The chain recombines TRBV5-1 with TRBJ2-1; TRBD1 matches 10 bases. Germline values: CDR1 SGHRS, CDR2 YFSETQ. This CDR3 contains 17 residues. Trimming at V came to 3 bases and at J to 0 bases, leaving 6 bases not matched to a gene. CDR3 DNA: TGCGCCAGCAGCTCGGACAGGGGGGTCAGCTCCTACAATGAGCAGTTCTTC. It translates to CASSSDRGVSSYNEQFF.

The rearrangement uses TRBV9 and TRBJ2-2, with 12 nucleotides matching TRBD1. This CDR3 is built from 16 residues. Germline trimming cut 0 bases from V and 6 bases from J; bases unmatched to any gene: 3. Looked up from germline, CDR1 is SGDLS and CDR2 is YYNGEE. CDR3 region: CASSVGGQGASGELFF. The CDR3 DNA follows: TGTGCCAGCAGCGTAGGGGGACAGGGGGCTTCCGGGGAGCTGTTTTTT.

This clone has a single count. The chain recombines TRBV5-1 with TRBJ2-3, with no clear D. The germline V gene has CDR1 SGHRS and CDR2 YFSETQ. V gave up 7 bases and J gave up 1 base, with 16 bases separating them. The CDR3 has 15 amino acids. CDR3 sequence: CASSRRGIGTDTQYF. CDR3 DNA: TGCGCCAGCTCTCGAAGAGGAATCGGCACAGATACGCAGTATTTT.

In its sample, this clone was seen once. The chain combines TRBV7-2 with TRBJ1-4; 9 nucleotides agree with TRBD1. There are 18 residues in the CDR3. Germline values: CDR1 SGHTA, CDR2 FQGNSA. Trimming cost V 2 bases and J 4 bases; bases outside gene matches: 11. The DNA of the CDR3 is TGTGCCAGCAGCTTACACTGGCAGGGGGGACAGGGTAATGAAAAACTGTTTTTT. Translated: CASSLHWQGGQGNEKLFF. The full variable domain, in which reference TRBV7-2 and TRBJ1-4 provide the parts outside the CDR3, is GAGVSQSPSNKVTEKGKDVELRCDPISGHTALYWYRQSLGQGLEFLIYFQGNSAPDKSGLPSDRFSAERTGGSVSTLTIQRTQQEDSAVYLCASSLHWQGGQGNEKLFFGSGTQLSVL.

The gene calls are TRBV13 and TRBJ2-3, with D perhaps TRBD2 (5 bases). Trimming cost V 1 base and J 7 bases, with 6 bases left between them. Germline V gene lookup returns CDR1 PRHDT and CDR2 FYEKMQ (reference sequence). There are 12 residues in the CDR3. In nucleotides, the CDR3 is TGTGCCAGCAGCTTAGCCGGGAATACGCAGTATTTT. Protein product: CASSLAGNTQYF.